A selection of T cell receptor beta chains follows, all from one sample in a study of blood T cell repertoires in COVID-19. Only in-frame clones appear in the TCRdb table, and some are missing; sequencing was by immunoSEQ multiplex PCR. The table shows fewer than 45,000 clones, with about 88% occurring only once. The sample was peripheral blood. Receptor source: a human donor in a cohort sampled during active COVID-19. Both conserved end residues are part of each CDR3. D genes are given only for firm matches. Clone size is given for some rows only: seen once, a few or many times, or a class if the clone is expanded.

CDR3aa: CASSENRNTGELFF; CDR3nt: TGTGCCAGCAGTGAGAACAGGAACACCGGGGAGCTGTTTTTT; j_gene: TRBJ2-2; abundance: -; v_gene: TRBV2; d_gene: -
CDR3aa: CASSPQQMAQETQYF; CDR3nt: TGTGCCAGCAGCCCACAGCAGATGGCCCAAGAGACCCAGTACTTC; j_gene: TRBJ2-5; abundance: -; v_gene: TRBV7-8; d_gene: -
CDR3aa: CASSPVQGSYNEQFF; CDR3nt: TGTGCCAGCAGCCCAGTCCAGGGCTCCTACAATGAGCAGTTCTTC; j_gene: TRBJ2-1; abundance: -; v_gene: TRBV9; d_gene: -
CDR3aa: CASSPYRDFSTDTQYF; CDR3nt: TGTGCCAGCAGCCCTTACCGGGACTTTAGCACAGATACGCAGTATTTT; j_gene: TRBJ2-3; abundance: -; v_gene: TRBV3-1/TRBV3-2; d_gene: -
CDR3aa: CASSVQGAAGNTIYF; CDR3nt: TGTGCCAGCAGCGTACAGGGGGCGGCAGGAAACACCATATATTTT; j_gene: TRBJ1-3; abundance: -; v_gene: TRBV9; d_gene: TRBD1
CDR3aa: CASSSGSGGAEDTQYF; CDR3nt: TGTGCCAGCAGCTCCGGAAGCGGGGGGGCCGAGGATACGCAGTATTTT; j_gene: TRBJ2-3; abundance: -; v_gene: TRBV9; d_gene: TRBD2
CDR3aa: CSASGGGYGYTF; CDR3nt: TGCAGTGCTAGTGGCGGGGGCTATGGCTACACCTTC; j_gene: TRBJ1-2; abundance: -; v_gene: TRBV20-1; d_gene: -
CDR3aa: CAWSVHSPHTEAFF; CDR3nt: TGTGCCTGGAGTGTACATAGCCCCCACACTGAAGCTTTCTTT; j_gene: TRBJ1-1; abundance: -; v_gene: TRBV30; d_gene: -
CDR3aa: CASTPGRGPDSPLHF; CDR3nt: TGTGCCAGCACCCCCGGCAGGGGGCCTGATTCACCCCTCCACTTT; j_gene: TRBJ1-6; abundance: -; v_gene: TRBV3-1/TRBV3-2; d_gene: TRBD1
CDR3aa: CASSNTGGPPYEQYF; CDR3nt: TGTGCCAGCAGCAATACAGGGGGCCCTCCCTACGAGCAGTACTTC; j_gene: TRBJ2-7; abundance: few; v_gene: TRBV7-9; d_gene: TRBD1
CDR3aa: CASRDSSYEQYF; CDR3nt: TGCGCCAGCAGGGACAGCTCCTACGAGCAGTACTTC; j_gene: TRBJ2-7; abundance: -; v_gene: TRBV10-2; d_gene: -
CDR3aa: CASYLGQNYGYTF; CDR3nt: TGTGCCAGTTACTTGGGACAGAACTATGGCTACACCTTC; j_gene: TRBJ1-2; abundance: once; v_gene: TRBV6-5; d_gene: TRBD1
CDR3aa: CASSPTAGGLGTGELFF; CDR3nt: TGTGCCAGCTCACCGACGGCGGGGGGGCTCGGTACCGGGGAGCTGTTTTTT; j_gene: TRBJ2-2; abundance: -; v_gene: TRBV18; d_gene: TRBD2
CDR3aa: CASSQQGENTEAFF; CDR3nt: TGCGCCAGCAGCCAACAGGGGGAAAACACTGAAGCTTTCTTT; j_gene: TRBJ1-1; abundance: once; v_gene: TRBV4-1; d_gene: TRBD1
CDR3aa: CASSYRGFAEAFF; CDR3nt: TGTGCCAGCAGTTACCGGGGGTTTGCTGAAGCTTTCTTT; j_gene: TRBJ1-1; abundance: -; v_gene: TRBV6-5; d_gene: -
CDR3aa: CASSVTSGTTIYF; CDR3nt: TGTGCCAGCAGCGTGACCTCGGGTACAACCATATATTTT; j_gene: TRBJ1-3; abundance: once; v_gene: TRBV9; d_gene: -
CDR3aa: CASSTQDLNTEAFF; CDR3nt: TGTGCCAGTAGTACACAGGATCTGAACACTGAAGCTTTCTTT; j_gene: TRBJ1-1; abundance: -; v_gene: TRBV19; d_gene: -
CDR3aa: CASSLAPAGGLKLFF; CDR3nt: TGTGCCAGCAGCTTAGCGCCAGCGGGGGGTCTAAAACTGTTTTTT; j_gene: TRBJ1-4; abundance: -; v_gene: TRBV7-2; d_gene: -
CDR3aa: CASSLRGGSNTEAFF; CDR3nt: TGTGCCAGTTCCCTACGTGGGGGCTCTAACACTGAAGCTTTCTTT; j_gene: TRBJ1-1; abundance: -; v_gene: TRBV3-1/TRBV3-2; d_gene: -
CDR3aa: CASRSLGQGNSPLHF; CDR3nt: TGCGCCAGCAGGTCCCTGGGACAGGGGAATTCACCCCTCCACTTT; j_gene: TRBJ1-6; abundance: -; v_gene: TRBV5-1; d_gene: TRBD1
CDR3aa: CATQAQRFADTQYF; CDR3nt: TGTGCCACCCAAGCGCAGCGGTTCGCAGATACGCAGTATTTT; j_gene: TRBJ2-3; abundance: -; v_gene: TRBV7-9; d_gene: -
CDR3aa: CASSFSGGYNEQFF; CDR3nt: TGTGCCAGCAGCTTTTCGGGGGGTTACAATGAGCAGTTCTTC; j_gene: TRBJ2-1; abundance: once; v_gene: TRBV7-2; d_gene: TRBD2
CDR3aa: CASAQWRGTLHF; CDR3nt: TGTGCCAGCGCCCAGTGGAGGGGCACCCTCCACTTT; j_gene: TRBJ1-6; abundance: -; v_gene: TRBV7-9; d_gene: -
CDR3aa: CASSLDLQRGEQYF; CDR3nt: TGTGCCAGCAGCTTGGACCTTCAGCGGGGGGAACAGTACTTC; j_gene: TRBJ2-7; abundance: -; v_gene: TRBV5-4; d_gene: TRBD2
CDR3aa: CASSPTGETQYF; CDR3nt: TGTGCCAGCAGCCCGACGGGAGAGACCCAGTACTTC; j_gene: TRBJ2-5; abundance: few; v_gene: TRBV7-2; d_gene: -
CDR3aa: CASSVGQSSYNEQFF; CDR3nt: TGTGCCAGCAGCGTGGGACAGAGCTCCTACAATGAGCAGTTCTTC; j_gene: TRBJ2-1; abundance: -; v_gene: TRBV13; d_gene: TRBD1
CDR3aa: CASSQGQGWNIQYF; CDR3nt: TGTGCCAGCAGCCAAGGACAGGGGTGGAACATTCAGTACTTC; j_gene: TRBJ2-4; abundance: -; v_gene: TRBV3-1/TRBV3-2; d_gene: TRBD1
CDR3aa: CASSQGTGIEAFF; CDR3nt: TGTGCCAGCAGCCAGGGGACAGGGATTGAAGCTTTCTTT; j_gene: TRBJ1-1; abundance: -; v_gene: TRBV3-1/TRBV3-2; d_gene: TRBD1
CDR3aa: CASSKEWSERGEKLFF; CDR3nt: TGTGCCAGCAGCAAAGAGTGGTCGGAGCGGGGTGAAAAACTGTTTTTT; j_gene: TRBJ1-4; abundance: -; v_gene: TRBV21-1; d_gene: -
CDR3aa: CASRGLASTGELFF; CDR3nt: TGTGCCAGTCGGGGACTAGCGTCCACCGGGGAGCTGTTTTTT; j_gene: TRBJ2-2; abundance: -; v_gene: TRBV7-2; d_gene: TRBD2
CDR3aa: CASSFGQGRSYEQYF; CDR3nt: TGTGCCAGCAGCTTTGGACAGGGGAGGTCCTACGAGCAGTACTTC; j_gene: TRBJ2-7; abundance: -; v_gene: TRBV11-1; d_gene: TRBD1
CDR3aa: CASRDLEFNEQFF; CDR3nt: TGTGCCAGCCGCGATTTGGAGTTCAATGAGCAGTTCTTC; j_gene: TRBJ2-1; abundance: -; v_gene: TRBV27; d_gene: -
CDR3aa: CASSIGTGSGYTF; CDR3nt: TGTGCCAGTAGTATAGGGACAGGGTCTGGCTACACCTTC; j_gene: TRBJ1-2; abundance: -; v_gene: TRBV19; d_gene: TRBD1
CDR3aa: CASSLFQGIPYEQYF; CDR3nt: TGTGCCAGCAGTTTATTTCAGGGAATACCCTACGAGCAGTACTTC; j_gene: TRBJ2-7; abundance: -; v_gene: TRBV27; d_gene: -
CDR3aa: CASSSLQGQGSYTF; CDR3nt: TGTGCCAGCAGCTCACTCCAGGGACAGGGAAGCTACACCTTC; j_gene: TRBJ1-2; abundance: -; v_gene: TRBV11-3; d_gene: TRBD1
CDR3aa: CASSLSPGLRYEQYF; CDR3nt: TGTGCCAGCAGCCTTTCTCCGGGACTCCGCTACGAGCAGTACTTC; j_gene: TRBJ2-7; abundance: -; v_gene: TRBV7-2; d_gene: -
CDR3aa: CASSALGMGGTEAFF; CDR3nt: TGTGCCAGCAGCGCTCTGGGGATGGGGGGCACTGAAGCTTTCTTT; j_gene: TRBJ1-1; abundance: once; v_gene: TRBV9; d_gene: -
CDR3aa: CASSLTSGVTGELFF; CDR3nt: TGTGCCAGCAGCTTGACTAGCGGGGTGACCGGGGAGCTGTTTTTT; j_gene: TRBJ2-2; abundance: few; v_gene: TRBV7-7; d_gene: TRBD2
CDR3aa: CASSLEQDNQPQHF; CDR3nt: TGTGCCAGCAGCTTGGAGCAGGATAATCAGCCCCAGCATTTT; j_gene: TRBJ1-5; abundance: -; v_gene: TRBV5-5; d_gene: -
CDR3aa: CASSLFGESSPLHF; CDR3nt: TGTGCCAGCAGCTTGTTCGGGGAGAGCTCACCCCTCCACTTT; j_gene: TRBJ1-6; abundance: -; v_gene: TRBV5-5; d_gene: -
CDR3aa: CAWSRGRTGDTQYF; CDR3nt: TGTGCCTGGAGTCGTGGAAGGACGGGGGATACGCAGTATTTT; j_gene: TRBJ2-3; abundance: -; v_gene: TRBV30; d_gene: -
CDR3aa: CASTRLAGATGELFF; CDR3nt: TGCGCCAGCACAAGACTAGCGGGGGCCACCGGGGAGCTGTTTTTT; j_gene: TRBJ2-2; abundance: -; v_gene: TRBV5-1; d_gene: TRBD2
CDR3aa: CASSKGQGDTEAFF; CDR3nt: TGTGCCAGCAGCAAAGGACAGGGCGACACTGAAGCTTTCTTT; j_gene: TRBJ1-1; abundance: -; v_gene: TRBV11-3; d_gene: TRBD1
CDR3aa: CASSQEADRGQADTQYF; CDR3nt: TGCGCCAGCAGCCAAGAAGCTGACAGGGGGCAGGCAGATACGCAGTATTTT; j_gene: TRBJ2-3; abundance: -; v_gene: TRBV4-1; d_gene: TRBD1
CDR3aa: CASSLTGANVLTF; CDR3nt: TGTGCCAGCAGTTTAACTGGGGCCAACGTCCTGACTTTC; j_gene: TRBJ2-6; abundance: -; v_gene: TRBV6-2/TRBV6-3; d_gene: -
CDR3aa: CASSETGGTYNSPLHF; CDR3nt: TGTGCCAGCTCAGAAACAGGGGGAACCTATAATTCACCCCTCCACTTT; j_gene: TRBJ1-6; abundance: -; v_gene: TRBV18; d_gene: TRBD1
CDR3aa: CASSLELTGDTEAFF; CDR3nt: TGTGCCAGCAGCCTTGAACTGACAGGGGACACTGAAGCTTTCTTT; j_gene: TRBJ1-1; abundance: -; v_gene: TRBV14; d_gene: TRBD1
CDR3aa: CASSTIAAPDTQYF; CDR3nt: TGTGCCAGCAGTACGATAGCGGCGCCAGATACGCAGTATTTT; j_gene: TRBJ2-3; abundance: -; v_gene: TRBV27; d_gene: -
CDR3aa: CASSLRPSGVLHEQFF; CDR3nt: TGTGCCAGCAGCTTAAGGCCTAGCGGGGTCCTCCATGAGCAGTTCTTC; j_gene: TRBJ2-1; abundance: -; v_gene: TRBV7-6; d_gene: TRBD2
CDR3aa: CASSPNIAGGTIYF; CDR3nt: TGTGCCAGCAGTCCGAACATTGCGGGAGGGACCATATATTTT; j_gene: TRBJ1-3; abundance: -; v_gene: TRBV5-6; d_gene: -
CDR3aa: CASSSRQASNYGYTF; CDR3nt: TGTGCCAGCAGCAGTAGACAGGCTTCTAACTATGGCTACACCTTC; j_gene: TRBJ1-2; abundance: -; v_gene: TRBV21-1; d_gene: -
CDR3aa: CASRRTGSTGQPQHF; CDR3nt: TGTGCCAGCAGAAGGACAGGCTCTACGGGACAGCCCCAGCATTTT; j_gene: TRBJ1-5; abundance: few; v_gene: TRBV2; d_gene: TRBD1
CDR3aa: CASSLTEPTTDTQYF; CDR3nt: TGCGCCAGCAGCTTAACTGAACCCACCACAGATACGCAGTATTTT; j_gene: TRBJ2-3; abundance: -; v_gene: TRBV5-1; d_gene: -
CDR3aa: CASSLAALDSNEQFF; CDR3nt: TGTGCCAGCAGCTTAGCGGCTCTTGATTCTAATGAGCAGTTCTTC; j_gene: TRBJ2-1; abundance: -; v_gene: TRBV7-2; d_gene: -
CDR3aa: CASSETDRANQPQHF; CDR3nt: TGCGCCAGCAGTGAAACGGACAGGGCCAATCAGCCCCAGCATTTT; j_gene: TRBJ1-5; abundance: -; v_gene: TRBV10-1; d_gene: TRBD1
CDR3aa: CASSPKGQGNYGYTF; CDR3nt: TGTGCCAGCTCACCTAAAGGACAGGGCAACTATGGCTACACCTTC; j_gene: TRBJ1-2; abundance: -; v_gene: TRBV18; d_gene: TRBD1
CDR3aa: CASSQGGGLEPQHF; CDR3nt: TGTGCCAGCAGCCAAGGGGGCGGACTGGAGCCCCAGCATTTT; j_gene: TRBJ1-5; abundance: -; v_gene: TRBV7-2; d_gene: TRBD1
CDR3aa: CASSFLRRGGGYGYTF; CDR3nt: TGTGCCAGCAGCTTTTTACGGCGAGGGGGCGGCTATGGCTACACCTTC; j_gene: TRBJ1-2; abundance: -; v_gene: TRBV7-2; d_gene: TRBD1
CDR3aa: CAISVLAGDQETQYF; CDR3nt: TGTGCCATCAGTGTGCTAGCGGGGGACCAAGAGACCCAGTACTTC; j_gene: TRBJ2-5; abundance: -; v_gene: TRBV10-3; d_gene: TRBD2
CDR3aa: CASSEEGQPQHF; CDR3nt: TGTGCCAGCAGTGAGGAGGGTCAGCCCCAGCATTTT; j_gene: TRBJ1-5; abundance: -; v_gene: TRBV2; d_gene: -